This T cell receptor beta chain was sequenced for a study of blood T cell repertoires in COVID-19. Study background: Some COVID-19 samples were acute and others convalescent; all came from the United States, Italy and Spain. T cells, B-cell-depleted T cells, or PBMCs provided the cDNA or gDNA that served as material.

This clone was recorded only once. Trimming left V 1 base short and J 5 bases short, with 2 bases between. Germline assignment: CDR1 KGHDR and CDR2 SFDVKD. This CDR3 region has 12 residues. Profiled with immunoSEQ multiplex PCR; TCRdb holds only in-frame clones, not every one. This table holds about 56,000 clones, roughly 78% found once. This sequence was found in a woman at least 80 years old with acute or convalescent COVID-19. The chain has TRBV24-1 and TRBJ2-1, with D uncertain. Material: peripheral blood. This CDR3 is CATSDFNNEQFF. In nucleotides, the CDR3 is TGTGCCACCAGTGATTTCAACAATGAGCAGTTCTTC.